This T cell receptor (beta chain) came from a study of T cell clonality in common variable immunodeficiency. Findings and limits, study-wide: Fewer deletions and N-nucleotide insertions were reportedly seen in common variable immunodeficiency TCR beta sequences. What drives increased CVID clonality needs T cell subpopulation sequencing.

V was cut by 7 bases and J by 4 bases, with 10 bases left in between. This CDR3 has 13 residues. This clone came up many times. No antigen is known for it. The CDR3 end is not reached by the read, which stops 3 residues before it; the germline J gene fills it in. TCRdb's table, derived via immunoSEQ multiplex PCR, lists solely in-frame clones and lacks some. Singletons are absent from the sample, which has around 57,000 clones. Blood samples were heparinized, 5 to 8 ml per donor. The TCR originated in a person aged 18 to 70 in good health. V is TRBV23-1 and J is TRBJ2-2; weak D call: TRBD1 (5 bases). TRBV23-1 counts as an open reading frame of uncertain function. The sample comprised peripheral blood mononuclear cells. CDR3 loop: CASMGLGTGELFF. CDR3 DNA, as far as it was read: TGCGCCAGCATGGGGCTGGGCACCGGGGAG.